The 19 T cell receptor beta chains in this list originate from one sample, sequenced in a study of blood T cell repertoires in COVID-19. Produced via immunoSEQ multiplex PCR; TCRdb's table is partial and in-frame only. Of a few hundred thousand clones in the sample, 75% to 90% are singletons; the top ten hold under 15%. Sequencing was carried out using peripheral blood. The receptors stem from a woman between 55 and 75 years old with acute or convalescent COVID-19.

The chain uses TRBV13 and TRBJ1-2, with D unclear. There are 15 residues in the CDR3. Per germline, CDR1 PRHDT and CDR2 FYEKMQ (reference sequence). With 0 bases removed from V and 4 bases from J, the gap between germline ends came to 12 bases. Here the CDR3 DNA reads TGTGCCAGCAGCTTAGGTGCGGGTTGGAGCTATGGCTACACCTTC. Protein sequence: CASSLGAGWSYGYTF.

CDR3 in DNA: TGTGCCAGCAGCCAGGGGCCCGATGGCTACACCTTC. Translation gives CASSQGPDGYTF. This chain links TRBV5-6 with TRBJ1-2, with D possibly being TRBD1 (6 bases). This CDR3 has 12 residues. The V gene's germline CDR1 is SGHDT and CDR2 YYEEEE. The V end was cut by 4 bases, the J end by 6 bases, with 10 bases between.

The V and J genes are TRBV6-6 and TRBJ2-2; 8 bases agree with TRBD1. CDR1 is MNHNY, CDR2 SVGAGI, per germline (reference sequence). The V gene end was trimmed by 10 bases and the J gene end by 5 bases; junction bases not matched to a gene: 9. This CDR3 spans 14 amino acids. CDR3 DNA: TGTGCCACCGAGCAGGGGGCAATTACCGGGGAGCTGTTTTTT. Its protein product is CATEQGAITGELFF.

The V and J genes are TRBV12-3 or TRBV12-4 and TRBJ2-7; no definite D call. V lost 2 bases and J 3 bases, leaving 5 bases between the germline ends. The CDR3 loop spans 12 amino acids. The CDR3 region has the DNA TGTGCCAGCAGTTTACACAGCTACGAGCAGTACTTC. Amino acid sequence: CASSLHSYEQYF.

The rearrangement uses TRBV12-3 or TRBV12-4 and TRBJ1-1; 8 positions agree with TRBD1. The V segment lost 5 bases and the J segment 5 bases; nucleotides outside the gene matches: 4. CDR3 length: 13 amino acids. The CDR3 nucleotides read TGTGCCAGCAGTGGGACAGGAAGGACTGAAGCTTTCTTT. Its protein product is CASSGTGRTEAFF.

The chain carries TRBV5-6 and TRBJ2-1; 10 bases agree with TRBD2. In germline, CDR1 is SGHDT, CDR2 YYEEEE. With V trimmed by 1 base and J by 9 bases, 10 bases remained unmatched. CDR3 length: 16 amino acids. Written as DNA, the CDR3 is TGTGCCAGCAGCTTGTTCTCCCTAGCGGGAGTTAGTGAGCAGTTCTTC. Amino acids: CASSLFSLAGVSEQFF. The full variable domain, in which reference TRBV5-6 and TRBJ2-1 provide the parts outside the CDR3, is DAGVTQSPTHLIKTRGQQVTLRCSPKSGHDTVSWYQQALGQGPQFIFQYYEEEERQRGNFPDRFSGHQFPNYSSELNVNALLLGDSALYLCASSLFSLAGVSEQFFGPGTRLTVL.

On this clone: Other nucleotide sequences from this sample produce the same CDR3. The V gene is TRBV20-1, the J gene TRBJ1-5; maybe TRBD1 (6 bases). Trimming removed 3 bases from V and 4 bases from J, with 10 bases in between. The V gene's germline CDR1 is DFQATT and CDR2 SNEGSKA (reference sequence). The CDR3 sequence is 13 residues long. CDR3 residues: CSASLGTNQPQHF. CDR3 DNA sequence: TGCAGTGCTAGTTTGGGGACAAATCAGCCCCAGCATTTT.

This chain uses TRBV11-3 with TRBJ2-7, with 7 bases matching TRBD1. With V trimmed by 4 bases and J by 0 bases, 3 bases remained unmatched. This CDR3 is 14 amino acids long. Germline V CDR1 and CDR2: SGHNT, YENEEA. For the CDR3, the DNA is TGTGCCAGCAGCTACTACAGGGGCTCCTACGAGCAGTACTTC. Translated: CASSYYRGSYEQYF.

The chain uses TRBV7-9 and TRBJ2-1; 8 nucleotides align to TRBD2. Germline trimming cut 2 bases from V and 5 bases from J; bases unmatched to any gene: 8. Germline assignment: CDR1 SEHNR and CDR2 FQNEAQ (reference sequence). The CDR3 has 16 residues. The CDR3 loop reads CASSLYGTRTHNEQFF. Here the CDR3 DNA reads TGTGCCAGCAGCTTATATGGGACTAGGACCCACAATGAGCAGTTCTTC. Complete variable domain (other parts from reference TRBV7-9 and TRBJ2-1): DTGVSQNPRHKITKRGQNVTFRCDPISEHNRLYWYRQTLGQGPEFLTYFQNEAQLEKSRLLSDRFSAERPKGSFSTLEIQRTEQGDSAMYLCASSLYGTRTHNEQFFGPGTRLTVL.

The chain joins TRBV7-9 to TRBJ1-2; D is unresolved. The V and J ends lost 2 bases and 6 bases respectively, with 13 bases between them. The CDR3 is 14 amino acids. Germline V gene data show CDR1 as SEHNR and CDR2 as FQNEAQ (reference sequence). CDR3 amino acids: CASSLYTTENGYTF. Here the CDR3 DNA reads TGTGCCAGCAGCTTATATACTACGGAGAATGGCTACACCTTC.

V gene TRBV7-9 combines with J gene TRBJ1-2; no definite D call. Germline loops: CDR1 SEHNR, CDR2 FQNEAQ (reference sequence). With 1 base removed from V and 8 bases from J, the gap between germline ends came to 14 bases. This CDR3 region has 14 residues. The CDR3 loop reads CASSLVLSERGYTF. The CDR3 DNA sequence: TGTGCCAGCAGCTTAGTATTATCCGAGCGAGGCTACACCTTC.

In DNA form, the CDR3 reads TGTGCCAGCACCCCCGTGACAGGGAATTCACCCCTCCACTTT. Translated, it gives CASTPVTGNSPLHF. The chain carries TRBV7-8 and TRBJ1-6; 7 bases fit TRBD1. With V trimmed by 7 bases and J by 7 bases, 7 bases remained unmatched. The germline V gene encodes CDR1 SGHVS and CDR2 FQNEAQ. The CDR3 totals 14 residues.

The chain recombines TRBV7-8 with TRBJ1-1, with D unclear. The CDR3 is made up of 14 amino acids. CDR1 and CDR2 from the germline V gene are SGHVS and FQNEAQ. V gave up 6 bases and J gave up 2 bases, with 13 bases separating them. CDR3 sequence reads: CASRLDMFNTEAFF. The CDR3 DNA follows: TGTGCCAGCAGACTTGATATGTTTAACACTGAAGCTTTCTTT.

The rearrangement joins TRBV6-2 or TRBV6-3 to TRBJ1-4; 7 bases map to TRBD1. The length of the CDR3 is 16 residues. In germline, CDR1 is MNHEY, CDR2 SVGEGT. Trimming at V came to 0 bases and at J to 8 bases, leaving 9 bases not matched to a gene. The CDR3 reads CASSYSLGGGEEKLFF. CDR3 coding DNA: TGTGCCAGCAGTTACTCCCTCGGAGGGGGCGAGGAAAAACTGTTTTTT.

CDR3 DNA sequence: TGTGCCAGCAGTCCAAGGCGGGACGGTCAGCCCCAGCATTTT. Protein: CASSPRRDGQPQHF. The chain is built from TRBV6-5 and TRBJ1-5, with a tentative D call TRBD1 (5 bases). The CDR3 extends over 14 amino acids. Trimming left V 5 bases short and J 6 bases short, with 14 bases between. Germline V gives CDR1 MNHEY, CDR2 SVGAGI.

CDR3 bases: TGTGCCAGCGGCGAGATGGGAGGGGTTAGTCGCGAGCAGTACTTC. It encodes CASGEMGGVSREQYF. The chain couples TRBV27 to TRBJ2-7; 7 positions agree with TRBD2. The V and J ends lost 8 bases and 6 bases, in that order; junction bases with no gene match: 16. Germline CDR1 and CDR2: MNHEY and SMNVEV (reference sequence). This CDR3 region has 15 residues.

The chain employs TRBV4-3 and TRBJ2-7; 8 nucleotides align to TRBD1. This CDR3 region has 16 residues. The germline gives CDR1 LGHNA, CDR2 YSLEER. Germline trimming cut 0 bases from V and 5 bases from J; bases unmatched to any gene: 9. DNA for the CDR3: TGCGCCAGCAGCCAAGATGCTAGGACAGGGTACCACGAGCAGTACTTC. Its protein is CASSQDARTGYHEQYF.

The chain links TRBV4-3 to TRBJ2-7; 7 bases map to TRBD2. Germline assignment: CDR1 LGHNA and CDR2 YSLEER. V trimming: 0 bases; J trimming: 6 bases; junction bases outside the gene matches: 14. The CDR3 contains 17 residues. CDR3 residues: CASSQDLPSGGAAEQYF. Here the CDR3 DNA reads TGCGCCAGCAGCCAAGATCTACCTAGCGGAGGGGCCGCCGAGCAGTACTTC.

The CDR3, as DNA: TGTGCCAGCAGTTCCCCGCTAGCGGCTCGTAACATTCAGTACTTC. This encodes CASSSPLAARNIQYF. The rearrangement joins TRBV6-2 or TRBV6-3 to TRBJ2-4, with 7 bases aligning to TRBD2. Per the germline V gene, CDR1 is MNHEY and CDR2 is SVGEGT. The CDR3 consists of 15 residues. V dropped 4 bases and J dropped 7; count of bases not matched to a gene: 10.